This is a list of T cell receptor beta chains from one sample in a study of metastatic and nonmetastatic thyroid tumors. TCRdb re-called the PCR reads via MiXCR. The profile shows roughly 93,000 clones, roughly 13% of them singletons. The sequenced sample was blood. The receptors come from a female donor with papillary thyroid cancer or a benign thyroid nodule (not recorded which). Some clones in this sample may be carry-over from other donors' samples. Both conserved end residues are part of each CDR3. D genes are given only for firm matches. The listing skips clone size in some rows; elsewhere it reads once, few, many or a size class.

size	J	V	D	length	CDR3	DNA
many	TRBJ1-1	TRBV6-1	-	12	CASSGRNTEAFF	TGTGCCAGCAGTGGCCGGAACACTGAAGCTTTCTTT
many	TRBJ2-3	TRBV4-3	TRBD2	16	CASSQGTSPSADTQYF	TGCGCCAGCAGCCAAGGGACTAGTCCCTCAGCAGATACGCAGTATTTT
many	TRBJ1-3	TRBV14	-	15	CASSQDGSSGNTIYF	TGTGCCAGCAGCCAAGACGGTTCCTCTGGAAACACCATATATTTT
many	TRBJ2-3	TRBV24-1	TRBD2	19	CATSDPPGGAGGQSDTQYF	TGTGCCACCAGTGATCCCCCAGGCGGAGCGGGAGGGCAATCAGATACGCAGTATTTT
many	TRBJ2-7	TRBV6-6	-	16	CASSYSQVMSSYEQYF	TGTGCCAGCAGTTACTCACAGGTTATGAGCTCCTACGAGCAGTACTTC
many	TRBJ2-7	TRBV5-4	TRBD1	19	CASSSRPPGTGGYSYEQYF	TGTGCCAGCAGCTCCCGGCCCCCCGGGACAGGGGGCTATTCCTACGAGCAGTACTTC
few	TRBJ2-7	TRBV6-4	TRBD2	16	CASIDRLAGVGSEQYF	TGTGCCAGCATCGACCGACTAGCGGGAGTTGGAAGCGAGCAGTACTTC
many	TRBJ2-7	TRBV3-1	-	16	CASSQVQTSLSGEQYF	TGTGCCAGCAGCCAAGTGCAGACATCTCTCTCGGGGGAGCAGTACTTC
many	TRBJ2-5	TRBV28	TRBD2	15	CATTGLAGVWETQYF	TGTGCCACCACCGGACTAGCGGGAGTCTGGGAGACCCAGTACTTC
many	TRBJ1-2	TRBV7-9	-	14	CASSYELTNYGYTF	TGTGCCAGCAGCTACGAACTTACTAACTATGGCTACACCTTC
many	TRBJ2-7	TRBV12-3/TRBV12-4	TRBD1	14	CASSLRQGAYEQYF	TGTGCCAGCAGTTTGAGGCAGGGGGCCTACGAGCAGTACTTC
many	TRBJ2-7	TRBV12-3/TRBV12-4	TRBD1	14	CASSTGTGYYEQYF	TGTGCCAGCAGTACCGGGACAGGGTATTACGAGCAGTACTTC
many	TRBJ2-1	TRBV18	TRBD2	18	CASSPGGIGTSGKHEQFF	TGTGCCAGCTCACCCGGTGGTATCGGGACTAGCGGGAAACATGAGCAGTTCTTC
many	TRBJ2-3	TRBV20-1	TRBD2	14	CSGTSGRGTDTQYF	TGCAGCGGGACTAGCGGGAGAGGCACAGATACGCAGTATTTT
many	TRBJ1-4	TRBV4-1	-	14	CASSQDPKVGRLFF	TGCGCCAGCAGCCAAGATCCAAAAGTGGGAAGACTGTTTTTT
many	TRBJ1-2	TRBV5-5	-	13	CASTPDVRAGYTF	TGTGCCAGCACCCCAGACGTCCGAGCGGGCTACACCTTC
-	TRBJ2-7	TRBV18	-	14	CASSRRAGEYEQYF	TGTGCCAGCTCCAGAAGGGCAGGGGAGTACGAGCAGTACTTC
many	TRBJ2-1	TRBV5-1	-	18	CASSPGRAGMSSYNEQFF	TGCGCCAGCAGCCCGGGACGAGCGGGCATGAGCTCCTACAATGAGCAGTTCTTC
many	TRBJ2-7	TRBV19	-	14	CASSVSWANYEQYF	TGTGCCAGTAGCGTAAGCTGGGCGAACTACGAGCAGTACTTC
many	TRBJ2-7	TRBV7-2	TRBD2	13	CASSPGTNEPQYF	TGTGCCAGCAGCCCCGGGACTAACGAACCGCAGTACTTC
many	TRBJ2-1	TRBV7-8	-	15	CASSLIVGEYNEQFF	TGTGCCAGCAGCTTAATCGTTGGAGAGTACAATGAGCAGTTCTTC
many	TRBJ1-2	TRBV28	-	14	CASSFSGVSYGYTF	TGTGCCAGCAGTTTTTCCGGGGTTAGCTATGGCTACACCTTC
many	TRBJ1-5	TRBV12-3/TRBV12-4	TRBD1	15	CASSLFGTVNQPQHF	TGTGCCAGCAGTTTATTCGGGACAGTCAATCAGCCCCAGCATTTT
many	TRBJ2-7	TRBV6-2/TRBV6-3	TRBD2	16	CASSYGTSGSPYEQYF	TGTGCCAGCAGTTACGGGACTAGCGGGAGCCCCTACGAGCAGTACTTC
few	TRBJ2-1	TRBV6-6	-	13	CVSSALAGNEQFF	TGTGTCAGCAGTGCCCTAGCTGGGAATGAGCAGTTCTTC
many	TRBJ2-5	TRBV20-1	TRBD2	15	CSARAPGIAGETQYF	TGCAGTGCTAGGGCCCCCGGGATAGCGGGAGAGACCCAGTACTTC
many	TRBJ2-1	TRBV5-1	-	13	CASSSGVNNEQFF	TGCGCCAGCAGCTCCGGGGTGAACAATGAGCAGTTCTTC
many	TRBJ2-1	TRBV2	-	13	CASSEGSGNEQFF	TGTGCCAGCAGTGAGGGTTCGGGGAATGAGCAGTTCTTC
once	TRBJ1-2	TRBV7-9	-	14	CAISFSVHGEGYTF	TGTGCCATCAGCTTTTCTGTACATGGAGAAGGCTACACCTTC
many	TRBJ2-1	TRBV6-2/TRBV6-3	-	14	CASSYSNTGVGQFF	TGTGCCAGCAGTTACTCGAATACGGGAGTCGGGCAGTTCTTC
many	TRBJ2-3	TRBV4-3	-	14	CASSQEGSIDTQYF	TGCGCCAGCAGCCAAGAGGGTAGCATCGATACGCAGTATTTT
many	TRBJ2-4	TRBV27	-	17	CASSSSPLVSAKNIQYF	TGTGCCAGCAGTTCGTCCCCCTTGGTTTCTGCCAAAAACATTCAGTACTTC
many	TRBJ1-1	TRBV19	-	14	CASSSDTGLTEAFF	TGTGCCAGTAGTAGCGACACGGGGTTGACTGAAGCTTTCTTT
many	TRBJ2-7	TRBV27	-	15	CASSPGRGLTYEQYF	TGTGCCAGCAGCCCCGGACGGGGGCTAACCTACGAGCAGTACTTC
-	TRBJ2-7	TRBV20-1	TRBD2	13	CSAAPGTNHEHYF	TGCAGTGCTGCCCCCGGGACTAATCACGAGCATTACTTC
many	TRBJ2-2	TRBV4-3	-	14	CANSQDYRTGELFF	TGCGCCAACAGCCAAGATTATAGGACCGGGGAGCTGTTTTTT
many	TRBJ1-1	TRBV7-2	-	13	CASSLGMNTEAFF	TGTGCCAGCAGCTTGGGTATGAACACTGAAGCTTTCTTT
-	TRBJ1-2	TRBV30	-	14	CAWTPGLANYGYTF	TGTGCCTGGACACCGGGACTAGCAAACTATGGCTACACCTTC
many	TRBJ2-3	TRBV11-2	-	13	CASSSGPKDTQYF	TGTGCCAGCAGCTCGGGACCTAAAGATACGCAGTATTTT
-	TRBJ1-1	TRBV6-5	TRBD1	15	CASSSSGGWDTEAFF	TGTGCCAGCAGTTCTTCAGGGGGCTGGGACACTGAAGCTTTCTTT
many	TRBJ2-2	TRBV28	TRBD2	14	CASKATSGTGELFF	TGTGCCAGCAAAGCGACTAGCGGCACCGGGGAGCTGTTTTTT
many	TRBJ2-1	TRBV7-9	TRBD2	15	CASSLGLADYNEQFF	TGTGCCAGCAGCTTAGGACTAGCGGATTACAATGAGCAGTTCTTC
many	TRBJ2-1	TRBV9	TRBD2	15	CASSVRLAGGHEQFF	TGTGCCAGCAGCGTACGACTAGCGGGAGGACATGAGCAGTTCTTC
many	TRBJ2-1	TRBV28	-	13	CASSITSSNEQFF	TGTGCCAGCAGTATTACTTCGAGCAATGAGCAGTTCTTC
many	TRBJ1-1	TRBV7-8	-	15	CASSLGGALNTEAFF	TGTGCCAGCAGCTTAGGAGGGGCGTTGAACACTGAAGCTTTCTTT
many	TRBJ1-1	TRBV30	-	12	CAWGTGNTEAFF	-
-	TRBJ2-2	TRBV5-6	TRBD2	16	CASSPKSGRATGELFF	TGTGCCAGCAGCCCGAAGAGCGGGAGGGCCACCGGGGAGCTGTTCTTT
few	TRBJ2-5	TRBV20-1	-	13	CGAIWRTQETQYF	TGCGGTGCTATCTGGCGTACCCAAGAGACCCAGTACTTC